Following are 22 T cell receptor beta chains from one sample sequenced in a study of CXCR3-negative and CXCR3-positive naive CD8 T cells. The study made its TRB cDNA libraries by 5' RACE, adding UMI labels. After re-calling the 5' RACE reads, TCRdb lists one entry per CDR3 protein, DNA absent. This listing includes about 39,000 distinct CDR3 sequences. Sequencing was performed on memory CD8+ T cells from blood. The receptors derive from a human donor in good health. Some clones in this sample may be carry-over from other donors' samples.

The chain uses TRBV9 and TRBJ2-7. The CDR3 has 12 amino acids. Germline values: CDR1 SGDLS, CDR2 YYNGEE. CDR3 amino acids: CASSVEVYEQYF.

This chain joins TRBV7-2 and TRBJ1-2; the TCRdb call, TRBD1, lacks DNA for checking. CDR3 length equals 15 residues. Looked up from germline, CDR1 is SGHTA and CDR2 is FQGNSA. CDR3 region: CASSPLGGGNYGYTF. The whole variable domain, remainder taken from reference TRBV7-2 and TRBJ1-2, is GAGVSQSPSNKVTEKGKDVELRCDPISGHTALYWYRQSLGQGLEFLIYFQGNSAPDKSGLPSDRFSAERTGGSVSTLTIQRTQQEDSAVYLCASSPLGGGNYGYTFGSGTRLTVV.

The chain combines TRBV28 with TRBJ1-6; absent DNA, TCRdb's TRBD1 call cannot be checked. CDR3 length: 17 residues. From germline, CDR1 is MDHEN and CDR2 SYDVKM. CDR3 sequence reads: CASSFFRDRGLNSPLHF. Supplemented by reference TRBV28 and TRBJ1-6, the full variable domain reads DVKVTQSSRYLVKRTGEKVFLECVQDMDHENMFWYRQDPGLGLRLIYFSYDVKMKEKGDIPEGYSVSREKKERFSLILESASTNQTSMYLCASSFFRDRGLNSPLHFGNGTRLTVT.

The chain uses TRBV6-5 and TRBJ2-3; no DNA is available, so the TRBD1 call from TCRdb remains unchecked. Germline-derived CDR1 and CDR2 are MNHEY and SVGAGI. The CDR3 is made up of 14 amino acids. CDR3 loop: CASTLDRGTDTQYF.

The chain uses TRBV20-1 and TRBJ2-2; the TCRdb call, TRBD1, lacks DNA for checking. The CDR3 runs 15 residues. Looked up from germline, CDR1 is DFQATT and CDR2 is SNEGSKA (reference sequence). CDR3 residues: CSAAAWTGVTGELFF.

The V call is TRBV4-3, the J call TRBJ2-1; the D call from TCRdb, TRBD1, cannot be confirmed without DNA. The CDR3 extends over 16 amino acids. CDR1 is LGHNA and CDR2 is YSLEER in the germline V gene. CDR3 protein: CASSQDRRGRFSEQFF.

The CDR3 is CASGQDGTGAHEQYF. V usage is TRBV3-1 and J usage is TRBJ2-7; checking the TCRdb D call of TRBD1 is not possible without DNA. Germline V gene data show CDR1 as LGHDT and CDR2 as YNNKEL (reference sequence). The CDR3 spans 15 residues.

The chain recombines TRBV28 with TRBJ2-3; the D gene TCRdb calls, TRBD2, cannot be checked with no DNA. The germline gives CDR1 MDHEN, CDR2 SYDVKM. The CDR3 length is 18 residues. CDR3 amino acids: CATFGTSGGAGSADTQYF. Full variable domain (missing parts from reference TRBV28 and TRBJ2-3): DVKVTQSSRYLVKRTGEKVFLECVQDMDHENMFWYRQDPGLGLRLIYFSYDVKMKEKGDIPEGYSVSREKKERFSLILESASTNQTSMYLCATFGTSGGAGSADTQYFGPGTRLTVL.

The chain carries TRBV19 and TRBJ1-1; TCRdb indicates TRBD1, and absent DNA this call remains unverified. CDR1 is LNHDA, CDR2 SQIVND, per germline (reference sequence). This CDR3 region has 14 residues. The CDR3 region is CASIEGVGSTEAFF.

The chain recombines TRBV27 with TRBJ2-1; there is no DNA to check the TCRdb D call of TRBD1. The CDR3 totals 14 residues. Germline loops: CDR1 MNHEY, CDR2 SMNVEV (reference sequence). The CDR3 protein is CASSGTGLYNEQFF.

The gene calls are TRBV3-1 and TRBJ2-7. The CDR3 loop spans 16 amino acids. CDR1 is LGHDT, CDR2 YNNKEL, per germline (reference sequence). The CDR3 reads CASSQGVKKRSYEQYF.

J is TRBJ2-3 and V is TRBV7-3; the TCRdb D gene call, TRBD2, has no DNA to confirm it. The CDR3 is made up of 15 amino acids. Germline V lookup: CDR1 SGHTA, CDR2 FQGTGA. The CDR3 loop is CASSPGTIAGDTQYF.

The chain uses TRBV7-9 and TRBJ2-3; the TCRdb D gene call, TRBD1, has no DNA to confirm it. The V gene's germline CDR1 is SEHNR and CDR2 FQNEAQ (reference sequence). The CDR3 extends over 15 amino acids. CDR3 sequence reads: CASSLMTGDVDTQYF.

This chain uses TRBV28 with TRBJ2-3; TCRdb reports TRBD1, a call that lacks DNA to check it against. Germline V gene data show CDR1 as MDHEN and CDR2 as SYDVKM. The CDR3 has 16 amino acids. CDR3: CASSTFGGGSTDTQYF.

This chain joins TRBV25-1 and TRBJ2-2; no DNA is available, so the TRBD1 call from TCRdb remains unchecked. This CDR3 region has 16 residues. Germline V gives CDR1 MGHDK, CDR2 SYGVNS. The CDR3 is CASSERGQGWAGELFF.

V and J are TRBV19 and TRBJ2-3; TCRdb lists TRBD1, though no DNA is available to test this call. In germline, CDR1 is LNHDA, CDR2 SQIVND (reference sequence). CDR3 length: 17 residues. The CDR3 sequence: CASRPTRGASQVDTQYF. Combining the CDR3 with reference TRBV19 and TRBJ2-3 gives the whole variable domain DGGITQSPKYLFRKEGQNVTLSCEQNLNHDAMYWYRQDPGQGLRLIYYSQIVNDFQKGDIAEGYSVSREKKESFPLTVTSAQKNPTAFYLCASRPTRGASQVDTQYFGPGTRLTVL.

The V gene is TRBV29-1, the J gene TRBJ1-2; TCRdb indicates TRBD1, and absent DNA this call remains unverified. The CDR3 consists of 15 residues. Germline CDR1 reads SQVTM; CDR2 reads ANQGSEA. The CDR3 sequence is CSVEWGRGDKPGYTF.

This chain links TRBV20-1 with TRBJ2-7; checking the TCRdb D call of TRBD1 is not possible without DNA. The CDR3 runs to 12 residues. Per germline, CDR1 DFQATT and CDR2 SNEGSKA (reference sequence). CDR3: CSAIEGETGLIF.

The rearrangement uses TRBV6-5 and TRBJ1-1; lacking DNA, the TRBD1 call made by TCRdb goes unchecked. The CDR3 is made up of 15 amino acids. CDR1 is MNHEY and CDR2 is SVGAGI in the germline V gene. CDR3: CASSYKSGGNTEAFF.

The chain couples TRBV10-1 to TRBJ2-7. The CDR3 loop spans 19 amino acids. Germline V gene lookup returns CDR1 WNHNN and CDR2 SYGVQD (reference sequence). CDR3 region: CASSLSFLLRAVLLYEQYF.

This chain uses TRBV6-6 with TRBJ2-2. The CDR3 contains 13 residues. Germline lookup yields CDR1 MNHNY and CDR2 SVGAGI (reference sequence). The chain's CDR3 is CASSYGAAGELFF.

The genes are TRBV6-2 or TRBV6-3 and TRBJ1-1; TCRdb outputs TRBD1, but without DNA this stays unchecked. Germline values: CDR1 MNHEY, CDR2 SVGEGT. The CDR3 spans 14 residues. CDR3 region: CASSYNRVDTEAFF.